This is a list of T cell receptor beta chains from one sample in a study of cytomegalovirus exposure and HLA in healthy donors. Profiled with immunoSEQ multiplex PCR; TCRdb holds only in-frame clones, not every one. The table shows about 160,000 clones, with roughly 84% occurring only once. Sequenced material: PBMCs. All receptors come from a boy between 2 and 10 years old in good health and CMV-seronegative. Each CDR3 is given with its conserved first and last residue. D genes are given only for firm matches. Clone size appears in some rows only: once, few, many, or a class for an expanded clone.

clone size	V gene	D gene	J gene	CDR3 protein	CDR3 DNA
.	TRBV15	.	TRBJ1-2	CATSRGGQNYGYTF	TGTGCCACCAGCAGAGGTGGACAGAACTATGGCTACACCTTC
.	TRBV10-2	.	TRBJ1-2	CASSERARGYGYTF	TGCGCCAGCAGTGAGAGGGCAAGGGGTTATGGCTACACCTTC
.	TRBV7-9	.	TRBJ2-3	CASSAGQPTDTQYF	TGTGCCAGCAGCGCGGGACAGCCCACAGATACGCAGTATTTT
.	TRBV11-3	TRBD2	TRBJ2-7	CASSLGPSGSYEQYF	TGTGCCAGCAGCTTAGGGCCTAGCGGCTCATACGAGCAGTACTTC
.	TRBV7-9	TRBD1	TRBJ2-7	CSSSLVSSDRSTSRQYF	TGTTCCAGCAGCTTAGTTTCGTCGGACAGGTCTACGAGTCGGCAGTACTTC
.	TRBV4-3	TRBD1	TRBJ1-2	CASSQRQGNGYTF	TGCGCCAGCAGCCAACGACAGGGGAATGGCTACACCTTC
.	TRBV7-2	.	TRBJ2-1	CASSGVAREDNEQFF	TGTGCCAGCAGCGGCGTGGCGCGGGAAGACAATGAGCAGTTCTTC
.	TRBV7-2	.	TRBJ1-1	CASSLRRASEAFF	TGTGCCAGCAGCTTACGCAGGGCGAGTGAAGCTTTCTTT
.	TRBV11-2	TRBD2	TRBJ2-5	CASSSPGTSGETQYF	TGTGCCAGCAGTAGCCCCGGGACTAGCGGGGAGACCCAGTACTTC
.	TRBV11-3	TRBD2	TRBJ2-5	CASSLGPAGGQETQYF	TGTGCCAGCAGCTTAGGCCCAGCGGGGGGACAAGAGACCCAGTACTTC
.	TRBV6-5	TRBD1	TRBJ1-1	CASSYQAGGEYGAFF	TGTGCCAGCAGTTATCAGGCAGGGGGCGAATATGGGGCTTTCTTT
.	TRBV5-4	TRBD1	TRBJ2-5	CASSWGTGDSETQYF	TGTGCCAGCAGCTGGGGGACAGGGGATTCGGAGACCCAGTACTTC
.	TRBV2	TRBD2	TRBJ2-7	CASMVAGNYEQYF	TGTGCCAGCATGGTAGCGGGAAACTACGAGCAGTACTTC
.	TRBV5-1	TRBD1	TRBJ2-1	CASSPEGTGGSQFF	TGCGCCAGCAGCCCGGAGGGCACAGGGGGTTCGCAGTTCTTC
.	TRBV19	TRBD1	TRBJ1-4	CASSTGQGKEKLFF	TGTGCCAGTAGTACCGGACAGGGGAAAGAAAAACTGTTTTTT
.	TRBV7-9	.	TRBJ1-2	CASSLDRGGGYTF	TGTGCCAGCAGCCTCGACAGAGGGGGTGGCTACACCTTC
.	TRBV5-8	.	TRBJ1-1	CASSPGGGWRTEAFF	TGTGCCAGCAGCCCGGGGGGCGGTTGGAGGACTGAAGCTTTCTTT
few	TRBV28	.	TRBJ2-6	CASRLGAGGAYSGANVLTF	TGTGCCAGCAGACTTGGGGCTGGGGGCGCGTACTCTGGGGCCAACGTCCTGACTTTC
.	TRBV30	.	TRBJ1-3	CAWSARDRNAGNTIYF	TGTGCCTGGAGTGCACGGGATAGGAACGCTGGAAACACCATATATTTT
.	TRBV7-9	TRBD2	TRBJ2-7	CSSSLGGLAGVHEQYF	TGTTCCAGCAGCTTAGGGGGACTAGCGGGAGTCCACGAGCAGTACTTC
.	TRBV6-5	.	TRBJ2-1	CASSLRGEQFF	TGTGCCAGCAGCCTAAGAGGTGAGCAGTTCTTC
.	TRBV7-8	TRBD2	TRBJ2-1	CASSQGLAEPLDEQFF	TGTGCCAGCAGCCAGGGACTAGCGGAGCCCCTGGATGAGCAGTTCTTC
.	TRBV7-9	.	TRBJ1-1	CASSLKGHLNTEAFF	TGTGCCAGCAGCTTAAAGGGACACTTGAACACTGAAGCTTTCTTT
.	TRBV10-3	.	TRBJ1-2	CAISSVTGGYGYTF	TGTGCCATCAGTTCTGTAACAGGCGGCTATGGCTACACCTTC
.	TRBV7-2	TRBD2	TRBJ2-3	CASRGGTSGRPDTQYF	TGTGCCAGCCGAGGGGGGACTAGCGGGAGACCAGATACGCAGTATTTT
.	TRBV29-1	.	TRBJ1-1	CSAGRTDTEAFF	TGCAGCGCGGGAAGAACGGACACTGAAGCTTTCTTT
.	TRBV6-1	.	TRBJ1-2	CASGATGYSGYTF	TGTGCCAGCGGGGCGACAGGTTATAGTGGCTACACCTTC
.	TRBV10-3	.	TRBJ1-1	CAISEWGAEAFF	TGTGCCATCAGTGAGTGGGGGGCTGAAGCTTTCTTT
.	TRBV19	TRBD1	TRBJ1-1	CASRMTGGRTEAFF	TGTGCCAGTAGAATGACAGGGGGCAGGACTGAAGCTTTCTTT
.	TRBV5-1	TRBD1	TRBJ2-6	CASRGQAFPGANVLTF	TGCGCCAGCAGAGGACAGGCGTTTCCTGGGGCCAACGTCCTGACTTTC
.	TRBV14	.	TRBJ1-2	CASSQDGGYGYTF	TGTGCCAGCAGCCAAGACGGGGGCTATGGCTACACCTTC
.	TRBV5-1	TRBD1	TRBJ1-1	CASSLAGTGTEAFF	TGCGCCAGCAGCTTGGCCGGGACAGGGACTGAAGCTTTCTTT
.	TRBV27	TRBD2	TRBJ2-5	CASSSPTGAGVKETQYF	TGTGCCAGCAGTTCCCCAACAGGCGCGGGAGTAAAAGAGACCCAGTACTTC
once	TRBV5-1	TRBD2	TRBJ2-1	CASSLGLAGLYNEQFF	TGCGCCAGCAGCCTAGGACTAGCGGGATTATACAATGAGCAGTTCTTC
.	TRBV29-1	TRBD1	TRBJ1-2	CSVRTGGSYGYTF	TGCAGCGTTAGGACAGGGGGGAGCTATGGCTACACCTTC
once	TRBV9	.	TRBJ2-5	CASSVRGPNQETQYF	TGTGCCAGCAGCGTAAGGGGTCCAAACCAAGAGACCCAGTACTTC
.	TRBV11-2	.	TRBJ2-1	CASRTRDFNNEQFF	TGTGCCAGCAGGACCCGGGACTTCAACAATGAGCAGTTCTTC
.	TRBV11-2	.	TRBJ1-1	CASSLIGFAGQNTEAFF	TGTGCCAGCAGCTTAATTGGATTCGCAGGCCAGAACACTGAAGCTTTCTTT
few	TRBV4-1	TRBD2	TRBJ2-7	CASSPGGGGLPYEQYF	TGCGCCAGCAGTCCCGGCGGGGGAGGGCTCCCCTACGAGCAGTACTTC
once	TRBV27	TRBD2	TRBJ2-7	CASRPGLAESTYEQYF	TGTGCCAGCAGACCGGGACTAGCGGAATCGACCTACGAGCAGTACTTC
once	TRBV19	.	TRBJ1-4	CASSIGPTNEKLFF	TGTGCCAGTAGTATAGGGCCAACTAATGAAAAACTGTTTTTT
.	TRBV7-9	.	TRBJ1-1	CASSSSGTEAFF	TGTGCCAGCAGCTCTTCAGGAACTGAAGCTTTCTTT
.	TRBV6-6	.	TRBJ1-1	CASSYSEGHTEAFF	TGTGCCAGCAGTTACTCTGAGGGTCACACTGAAGCTTTCTTT